The present T cell receptor beta chain was sequenced within a study of cytomegalovirus exposure and HLA in healthy donors. Study-level background: In a previous analysis, more than 90 million unique TCR beta sequences were found from approximately 180 million T cells.

The PCR used 60 Vbeta and 13 Jbeta primers. The method was immunoSEQ multiplex PCR; TCRdb's version includes in-frame clones alone and lacks a portion of them. The sample lists fewer than 150,000 clones; about 85% were seen once. The CDR3 length is 16 residues. Germline-derived CDR1 and CDR2 are PRHDT and FYEKMQ (reference sequence). The V gene end was trimmed by 3 bases and the J gene end by 3 bases; junction bases not matched to a gene: 10. The clonotype comes from a man aged 45-65 years in good health and CMV-seronegative. This chain connects TRBV13 to TRBJ2-5; 7 nucleotides line up with TRBD2. Sequenced: PBMCs. Here the CDR3 reads CASSFPSSRGKETQYF. In nucleotides, the CDR3 is TGTGCCAGCAGCTTTCCCTCATCGCGGGGGAAAGAGACCCAGTACTTC.